These T cell receptor beta chains were read from a single sample in a study of shared clonotypes between healthy human individuals. Profiled with immunoSEQ multiplex PCR; TCRdb holds only in-frame clones, not every one. Among about 2.1 million clones listed, roughly 95% were seen once. The sample comprised naive CD8+ T cells from PBMCs. The receptors were gathered from a young man in good health. Some clones in this sample may be carry-over from other donors' samples. The conserved cysteine and the conserved F or W are not part of the CDR3 here. D genes are given only for firm matches. Some rows mark clone size as missing; the rest say once, few, many or name a class of expanded clone.

D gene	clone size	V gene	J gene	CDR3 protein
NA	NA	TRBV15	TRBJ1-2	ATSRVATRGYGYT
NA	NA	TRBV20-1	TRBJ2-1	AGRTYNEQF
NA	NA	TRBV27	TRBJ2-7	ATSTLLSGLGSSYEQY
NA	NA	TRBV6-6	TRBJ2-7	ASSYSNDYEQY
NA	once	TRBV19	TRBJ2-5	ASSIMTGEETQY
NA	NA	TRBV10-3	TRBJ2-5	AISESVGGEETQY
NA	NA	TRBV14	TRBJ1-2	ASSQVPGAHYGYT
TRBD1	NA	TRBV4-3	TRBJ2-5	ASSPTGQGALGETQY
NA	NA	TRBV2	TRBJ2-3	ASSLATDTQY
NA	NA	TRBV19	TRBJ2-7	ASSYGASSYEQY
NA	NA	TRBV5-8	TRBJ1-3	ASSPGVSSGNTIY
NA	NA	TRBV30	TRBJ2-1	AYLRRPYNEQF
NA	NA	TRBV2	TRBJ1-2	ASWTAEYGYT
TRBD2	NA	TRBV29-1	TRBJ2-7	SVGGLAAYEQY
TRBD2	once	TRBV4-1	TRBJ2-7	ASSQEEASGTYEQY
TRBD2	NA	TRBV29-1	TRBJ2-7	SVGGTSNSYEQY
NA	once	TRBV11-2	TRBJ2-7	ASSLAVGTYEQY
NA	NA	TRBV28	TRBJ2-1	ASETGNEQF
NA	NA	TRBV13	TRBJ2-3	ASSSRTGGGTQY
TRBD2	NA	TRBV7-6	TRBJ2-1	ASTRSRAGGYNEQF
NA	NA	TRBV28	TRBJ1-1	ASSARRTEAF
TRBD1	few	TRBV27	TRBJ2-7	ASSPRQGAYEQY
NA	NA	TRBV30	TRBJ1-2	AWDRRGNYGYT
TRBD2	NA	TRBV6-6	TRBJ2-1	ATSRGASRNEQF
NA	NA	TRBV7-2	TRBJ2-5	ASSPREETQY
TRBD1	NA	TRBV5-1	TRBJ2-3	ASSPERDRGDTQY
NA	NA	TRBV6-1	TRBJ1-2	ASSELRRGAGGYT
TRBD1	NA	TRBV19	TRBJ1-1	ASRPRTGTVNTEAF
NA	NA	TRBV28	TRBJ2-7	ASSRNRAEQY
NA	NA	TRBV11-2	TRBJ1-6	ASSLAQNSPLH
NA	NA	TRBV15	TRBJ1-2	ATSRVGSGYT
NA	NA	TRBV28	TRBJ1-3	ASSEDPVKFGNTIY
NA	NA	TRBV9	TRBJ2-1	ASSVYGTGSYNEQF
NA	NA	TRBV19	TRBJ2-3	ASSIRTVRTDTQY
NA	NA	TRBV6-5	TRBJ1-2	ASSYRGTYYGYT
NA	few	TRBV9	TRBJ1-1	ASSPQTVLNTEAF
TRBD2	NA	TRBV2	TRBJ2-1	ASSEGLATTSYEQF
TRBD1	NA	TRBV7-3	TRBJ2-1	ASSFGQGYNEQF
NA	few	TRBV6-1	TRBJ1-5	ADPQESDQPQH
TRBD1	NA	TRBV30	TRBJ2-1	AWSVGQGRSDEQF
NA	NA	TRBV2	TRBJ1-3	ASSEVGSDSGNTIY
NA	NA	TRBV27	TRBJ2-6	ASSLSYGANVLT
NA	NA	TRBV7-8	TRBJ2-7	ASSRSVTPEQY
NA	NA	TRBV6-4	TRBJ1-2	ASSDSGVYGYT
NA	NA	TRBV6-1	TRBJ2-1	ASSEEELAWYNEQF
NA	NA	TRBV28	TRBJ2-7	ASSPPGTLYEQY
TRBD1	NA	TRBV7-9	TRBJ1-2	ASSLQGGDGYT
NA	NA	TRBV2	TRBJ2-2	ASTGPVSGELF
TRBD1	NA	TRBV5-1	TRBJ2-1	ASSPPTGANEQF
NA	NA	TRBV19	TRBJ2-2	ASSARGAHTGELF
TRBD1	NA	TRBV29-1	TRBJ2-1	SVAGTGGYNEQF
NA	few	TRBV9	TRBJ1-4	ASSDPVNEKLF
NA	NA	TRBV11-1	TRBJ2-5	ASSPSIRETQY
NA	NA	TRBV5-1	TRBJ2-7	ASSPAQSPGYEQY
NA	NA	TRBV6-6	TRBJ1-3	ASSYPPGVPGNTIY